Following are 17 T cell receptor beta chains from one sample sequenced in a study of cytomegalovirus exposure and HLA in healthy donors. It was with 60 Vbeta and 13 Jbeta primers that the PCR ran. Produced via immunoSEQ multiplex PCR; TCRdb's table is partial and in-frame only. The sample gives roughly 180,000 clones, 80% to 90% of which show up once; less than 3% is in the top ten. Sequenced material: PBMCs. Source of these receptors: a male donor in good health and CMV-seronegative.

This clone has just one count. CDR3 coding DNA: TGTGCCAGCAGTTCCATCCTATTCGGGACAGTCTATGGCTACACCTTC. Translated: CASSSILFGTVYGYTF. This chain links TRBV6-5 with TRBJ1-2; 7 bases match TRBD1. The CDR3 runs to 16 residues. Germline V lookup: CDR1 MNHEY, CDR2 SVGAGI. The V and J ends lost 4 bases and 4 bases, in that order; junction bases with no gene match: 12.

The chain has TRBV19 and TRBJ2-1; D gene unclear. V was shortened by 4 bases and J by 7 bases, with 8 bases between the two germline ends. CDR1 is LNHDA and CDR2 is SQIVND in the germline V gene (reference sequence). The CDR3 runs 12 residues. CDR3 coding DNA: TGTGCCAGTAGTACCACTTGGAATGAGCAGTTCTTC. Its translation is CASSTTWNEQFF.

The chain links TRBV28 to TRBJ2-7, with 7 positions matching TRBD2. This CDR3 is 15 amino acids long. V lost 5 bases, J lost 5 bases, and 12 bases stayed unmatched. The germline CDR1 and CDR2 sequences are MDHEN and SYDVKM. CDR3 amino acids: CASSPLPGGTDEQYF. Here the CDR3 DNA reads TGTGCCAGCAGTCCGCTCCCGGGAGGCACCGACGAGCAGTACTTC.

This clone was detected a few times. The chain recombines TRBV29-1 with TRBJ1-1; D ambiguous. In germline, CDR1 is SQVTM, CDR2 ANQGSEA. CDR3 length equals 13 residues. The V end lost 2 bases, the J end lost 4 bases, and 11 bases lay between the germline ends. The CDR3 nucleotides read TGCAGCGTTGAATCGCAGGCCTCCACTGAAGCTTTCTTT. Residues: CSVESQASTEAFF.

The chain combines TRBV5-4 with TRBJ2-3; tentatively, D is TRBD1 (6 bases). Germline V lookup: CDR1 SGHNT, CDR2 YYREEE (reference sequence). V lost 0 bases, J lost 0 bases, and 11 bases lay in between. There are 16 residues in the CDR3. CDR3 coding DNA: TGTGCCAGCAGCTTGGGACAGGACCTAAGCACAGATACGCAGTATTTT. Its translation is CASSLGQDLSTDTQYF. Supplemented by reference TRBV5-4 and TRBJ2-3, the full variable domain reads ETGVTQSPTHLIKTRGQQVTLRCSSQSGHNTVSWYQQALGQGPQFIFQYYREEENGRGNFPPRFSGLQFPNYSSELNVNALELDDSALYLCASSLGQDLSTDTQYFGPGTRLTVL.

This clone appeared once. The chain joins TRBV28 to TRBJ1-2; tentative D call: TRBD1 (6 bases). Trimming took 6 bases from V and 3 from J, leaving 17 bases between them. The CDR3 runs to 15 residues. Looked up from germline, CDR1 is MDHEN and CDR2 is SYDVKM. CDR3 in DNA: TGTGCCAGCAGGACCTCGGACAGTCCCCACTATGGCTACACCTTC. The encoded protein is CASRTSDSPHYGYTF.

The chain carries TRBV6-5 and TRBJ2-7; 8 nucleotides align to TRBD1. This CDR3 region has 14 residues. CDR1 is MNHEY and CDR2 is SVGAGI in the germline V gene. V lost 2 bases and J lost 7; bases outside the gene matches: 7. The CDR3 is CASSYAGQGTEQYF. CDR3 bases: TGTGCCAGCAGTTACGCCGGACAGGGTACAGAGCAGTACTTC.

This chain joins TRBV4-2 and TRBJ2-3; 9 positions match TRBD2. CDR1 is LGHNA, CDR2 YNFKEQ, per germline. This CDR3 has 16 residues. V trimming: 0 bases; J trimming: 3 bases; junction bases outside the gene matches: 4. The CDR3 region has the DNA TGTGCCAGCAGCCAAGAAGTCCTAGCGGGGACAGATACGCAGTATTTT. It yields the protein CASSQEVLAGTDTQYF.

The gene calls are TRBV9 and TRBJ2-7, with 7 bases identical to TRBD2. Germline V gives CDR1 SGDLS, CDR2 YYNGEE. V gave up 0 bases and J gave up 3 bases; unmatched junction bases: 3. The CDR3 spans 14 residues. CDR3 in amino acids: CASSVAPSGYEQYF. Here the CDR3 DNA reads TGTGCCAGCAGCGTAGCCCCTAGCGGCTACGAGCAGTACTTC.

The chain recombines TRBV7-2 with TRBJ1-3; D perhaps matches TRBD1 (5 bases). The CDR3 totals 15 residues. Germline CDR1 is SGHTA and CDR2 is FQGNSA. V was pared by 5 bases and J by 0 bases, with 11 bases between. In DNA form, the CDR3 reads TGTGCCAGCAGCGCGGGACGAAGCTCTGGAAACACCATATATTTT. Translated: CASSAGRSSGNTIYF.

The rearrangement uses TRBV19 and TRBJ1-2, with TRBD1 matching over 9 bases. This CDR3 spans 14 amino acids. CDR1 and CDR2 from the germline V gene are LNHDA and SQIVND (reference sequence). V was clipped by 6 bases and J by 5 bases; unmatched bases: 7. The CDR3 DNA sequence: TGTGCCAGTAGCCCGGACAGGGGAGGATATGGCTACACCTTC. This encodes CASSPDRGGYGYTF.

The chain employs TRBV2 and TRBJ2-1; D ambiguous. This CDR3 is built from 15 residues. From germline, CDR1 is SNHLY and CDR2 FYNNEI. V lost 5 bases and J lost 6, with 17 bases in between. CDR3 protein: CASSPFGPTSNEQFF. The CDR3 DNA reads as TGTGCCAGCAGTCCGTTTGGGCCGACAAGCAATGAGCAGTTCTTC. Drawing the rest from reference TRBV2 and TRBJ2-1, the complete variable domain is EPEVTQTPSHQVTQMGQEVILRCVPISNHLYFYWYRQILGQKVEFLVSFYNNEISEKSEIFDDQFSVERPDGSNFTLKIRSTKLEDSAMYFCASSPFGPTSNEQFFGPGTRLTVL.

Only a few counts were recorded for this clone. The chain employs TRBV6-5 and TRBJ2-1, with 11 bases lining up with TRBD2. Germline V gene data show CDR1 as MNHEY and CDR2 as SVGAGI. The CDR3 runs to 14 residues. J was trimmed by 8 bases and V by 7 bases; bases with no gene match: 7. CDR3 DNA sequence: TGTGCCAGCAACGTAGCGGGAGGGAGGGATGAGCAGTTCTTC. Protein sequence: CASNVAGGRDEQFF.

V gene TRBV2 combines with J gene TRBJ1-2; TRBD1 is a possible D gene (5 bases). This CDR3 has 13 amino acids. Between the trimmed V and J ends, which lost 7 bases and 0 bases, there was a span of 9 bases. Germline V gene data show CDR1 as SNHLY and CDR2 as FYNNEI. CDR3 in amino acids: CASMGRANYGYTF. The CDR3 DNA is TGTGCCAGCATGGGCAGGGCTAACTATGGCTACACCTTC.

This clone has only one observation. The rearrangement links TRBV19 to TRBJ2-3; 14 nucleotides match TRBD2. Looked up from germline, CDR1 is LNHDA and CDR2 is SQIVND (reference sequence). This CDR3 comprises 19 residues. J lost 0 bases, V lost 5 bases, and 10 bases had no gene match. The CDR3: CASSGAGTSGRRSTDTQYF. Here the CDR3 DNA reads TGTGCCAGTAGTGGAGCCGGGACTAGCGGGAGACGTAGCACAGATACGCAGTATTTT.

CDR3 sequence (DNA): TGTGCCAGCAGCCGGGACTCCATGAACACCGGGGAGCTGTTTTTT. Its protein product is CASSRDSMNTGELFF. The chain uses TRBV7-3 and TRBJ2-2; TRBD2 is a possible D gene (6 bases). With 5 bases removed from V and 1 base from J, the gap between germline ends came to 11 bases. The CDR3 has 15 residues. Germline-derived CDR1 and CDR2 are SGHTA and FQGTGA.

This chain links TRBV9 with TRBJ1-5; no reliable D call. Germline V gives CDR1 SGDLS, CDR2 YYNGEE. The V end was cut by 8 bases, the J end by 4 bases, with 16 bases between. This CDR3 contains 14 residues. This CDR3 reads CASSGGEENQPQHF. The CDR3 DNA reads TGTGCCAGTTCCGGCGGGGAAGAGAATCAGCCCCAGCATTTT.